These 7 T cell receptor beta chains were sequenced from one sample in a study of T-cell reconstitution after alpha-beta-depleted transplantation in children. The library targeted TCRbeta and was prepared with unique molecular identifiers. MiXCR, run by TCRdb on the PCR reads, gives a single entry per CDR3 protein. The sample carries approximately 650,000 distinct CDR3 sequences, about 12% recorded once. Sequenced here: PBMCs, sampled before TCRalphabeta/CD19-depleted stem cell transplant. Source of these receptors: a girl aged 2-9 years with congenital amegakaryocytic thrombocytopenia, due to receive a stem cell transplant.

The table lists this clonotype with a few counts. Here the CDR3 reads CASSPGGMDEQYF. CDR3 bases: TGTGCCAGCAGCCCGGGCGGGATGGACGAGCAGTACTTC. The J gene is TRBJ2-7, the V gene TRBV12-3 or TRBV12-4; D perhaps matches TRBD2 (6 bases). Trimming shortened V by 6 bases and J by 5 bases, and 14 bases separated the two germline ends. This CDR3 has 13 residues.

The chain recombines TRBV5-1 with TRBJ2-7; TRBD2 aligns across 11 bases. The CDR3 is 16 amino acids. V shed 0 bases, J shed 1 base, and the junction held 3 bases outside the gene matches. The germline V gene has CDR1 SGHRS and CDR2 YFSETQ. This chain's CDR3 is CASSLDGTSGSYEQYF. The CDR3 nucleotides read TGCGCCAGCAGCTTGGACGGGACTAGCGGATCCTACGAGCAGTACTTC.

This clonotype has only a few counts. The gene calls are TRBV2 and TRBJ2-3; D not certain. Germline V gene lookup returns CDR1 SNHLY and CDR2 FYNNEI. V was clipped by 2 bases and J by 2 bases, with 8 bases between them. This CDR3 has 14 residues. The CDR3 DNA is TGTGCCAGCAGTGAACTCCTCGACACAGATACGCAGTATTTT. Its translation: CASSELLDTDTQYF. Full variable domain (rest looked up from reference TRBV2 and TRBJ2-3): EPEVTQTPSHQVTQMGQEVILRCVPISNHLYFYWYRQILGQKVEFLVSFYNNEISEKSEIFDDQFSVERPDGSNFTLKIRSTKLEDSAMYFCASSELLDTDTQYFGPGTRLTVL.

This clonotype was counted at least ten times. The genes are TRBV12-3 or TRBV12-4 and TRBJ2-7; TRBD1 is a possible D gene (5 bases). CDR3 length: 14 residues. V lost 7 bases, J lost 0 bases, and 13 bases lay in between. In nucleotides, the CDR3 is TGTGCCAGCACCTGGGGCTCGAGCTCCTACGAGCAGTACTTC. It yields the protein CASTWGSSSYEQYF.

This clonotype was seen ten or more times. This rearrangement joins TRBV7-8 to TRBJ2-7; TRBD1 is a possible D gene (5 bases). The CDR3 covers 15 residues. Germline CDR1 reads SGHVS; CDR2 reads FQNEAQ. The ends were cut back, 3 bases at V and 3 bases at J, with 15 bases in the middle. The CDR3 spells CASSFDSGYFYEQYF. CDR3 nucleotides: TGTGCCAGCAGCTTTGATTCAGGGTACTTCTACGAGCAGTACTTC.

This clonotype was detected ten times or more. The rearrangement uses TRBV5-1 and TRBJ1-1; D gene unclear. V lost 0 bases and J 8 bases, leaving 20 bases between the germline ends. Germline assignment: CDR1 SGHRS and CDR2 YFSETQ. The CDR3 has 16 residues. The CDR3 spells CASSLAALGVREEAFF. CDR3 sequence (DNA): TGCGCCAGCAGCTTGGCCGCGTTGGGTGTGAGGGAGGAAGCTTTCTTT.

This clonotype turned up a few times. This rearrangement joins TRBV7-6 to TRBJ2-5, with 15 bases that match TRBD2. From germline, CDR1 is SGHVS and CDR2 FNYEAQ. V gave up 3 bases and J gave up 5 bases; unmatched junction bases: 10. The CDR3 length is 18 residues. CDR3 coding DNA: TGTGCCAGCAGCTTTTCCTCTGCCGGGACTAGCGGGAGGGAGACCCAGTACTTC. This gives the protein CASSFSSAGTSGRETQYF.